This T cell receptor (beta chain) emerged from a study of control samples from healthy donors and cancer patients. This CDR3 contains 17 residues. Trimming removed 1 base from V and 1 base from J; junction bases left unmatched: 7. Germline V CDR1 and CDR2: MGHRA, YSYEKL. This clone was detected a few times. Clones were sequenced by immunoSEQ multiplex PCR, and TCRdb holds only the in-frame ones, with some missing. The table lists about 51,000 clones, 80% of them singletons. The rearrangement links TRBV4-1 to TRBJ2-1; 7 nucleotides align to TRBD2. This TCR was recovered from a man in his 70s in good health. Sequences were obtained from blood. The CDR3 region is CASSQGLARLSYNEQFF. The CDR3 nucleotides are TGCGCCAGCAGCCAAGGACTAGCTCGGCTATCCTACAATGAGCAGTTCTTC.